This paragraph reports one T cell receptor beta chain. Germline V gene data show CDR1 as SQVTM and CDR2 as ANQGSEA. The junction had 4 bases not matched to a gene; V was cut back by 5 bases and J by 7 bases. This CDR3 region has 12 residues. The sample originates from a study of blood T cell repertoires in COVID-19. Overall study context: Acute and convalescent COVID-19 specimens originated in the United States, Italy and Spain.

Per the original methods: The authors estimated nucleated cell counts from reference gene primer amplification. Measured with immunoSEQ multiplex PCR; TCRdb has only the in-frame clones, and not every one. V, J and clone size were drawn from that table, and D and trimming were deduced from the DNA. The sample includes around 260,000 clones, under 90% of them seen just once. Sequencing was carried out using peripheral blood. The source is a man aged 55 to 69 with acute or convalescent COVID-19. The V call is TRBV29-1, the J call TRBJ2-1; the match to TRBD2 covers 8 bases. The CDR3 DNA follows: TGCAGCGTTCCAGCGGGAGAGAATGAGCAGTTCTTC. This codes for CSVPAGENEQFF.